One sample yielded the 11 T cell receptor beta chains listed below, sequenced in a study of Tregs in tolerant kidney transplant recipients. Assay: immunoSEQ multiplex PCR; the TCRdb copy retains only in-frame clones and omits some. This repertoire comprises under 55,000 clones; its ten largest clones make up about 0.76%. Sample: CD4+ T cells from blood, taken before the transplant. Source of these receptors: a human donor who received a combined kidney and bone marrow transplant.

The sequenced part of the CDR3 DNA is TGTGCCAGCAGCTCTAGCGGGAGCGCAGATACG. This sequence encodes CASSSSGSADT. The whole CDR3 protein is CASSSSGSADTQYF. V is TRBV7-2 and J is TRBJ2-3, with TRBD2 matching over 10 bases. The sequence runs out 3 residues before the end of the CDR3; the remainder is reconstructed from the germline J gene. The CDR3 length is 14 residues. The germline CDR1 and CDR2 sequences are SGHTA and FQGNSA. V shed 4 bases and J 4 bases; nucleotides not matched to a gene: 2.

Worth noting for this clone: The sequenced fragment ends 3 residues before the CDR3 boundary, so the rest is inferred from the germline J gene. The rearrangement links TRBV5-4 to TRBJ2-2; a weak D match, TRBD1 (6 bases). The germline gives CDR1 SGHNT, CDR2 YYREEE (reference sequence). Trimming took 1 base from V and 0 from J, leaving 10 bases between them. The CDR3 consists of 16 residues. The CDR3 bases that were read are TGTGCCAGCAGCTTGTTGGACAGTTCGAACACCGGGGAG. This sequence encodes CASSLLDSSNTGE. The entire CDR3 reads CASSLLDSSNTGELFF. The full variable domain, completed using reference TRBV5-4 and TRBJ2-2, is ETGVTQSPTHLIKTRGQQVTLRCSSQSGHNTVSWYQQALGQGPQFIFQYYREEENGRGNFPPRFSGLQFPNYSSELNVNALELDDSALYLCASSLLDSSNTGELFFGEGSRLTVL.

The CDR3 protein is CASSLPGTVGGDTQYF. The CDR3 DNA, read in part, is TGCGCCAGCAGCCTTCCCGGGACAGTGGGGGGAGATACG. This chain links TRBV10-2 with TRBJ2-3; possible D gene TRBD1, 7 bases. The read ends 3 residues early relative to the CDR3; the germline J gene fills the gap. Germline V gene sequence: CDR1 WSHSY, CDR2 SAAADI. The V and J ends lost 6 bases and 5 bases respectively, with 21 bases between them. This CDR3 region has 16 residues.

As regards this clone: The read stops 3 residues short of the end of the CDR3; the missing end is completed from the germline J gene. This chain joins TRBV7-2 and TRBJ2-7; 7 nucleotides line up with TRBD1. Germline V gene lookup returns CDR1 SGHTA and CDR2 FQGNSA. The length of the CDR3 is 15 residues. Germline trimming cut 5 bases from V and 5 bases from J; bases unmatched to any gene: 12. CDR3 region: CASSGRQGLGDEQYF. The covered CDR3 bases are TGTGCCAGCAGCGGCAGACAGGGTTTGGGCGACGAG.

A word on this clone: Coverage ceases 3 residues before the CDR3 finishes, and the germline J gene fills in the end. This chain links TRBV29-1 with TRBJ1-1, with D possibly being TRBD1 (6 bases). Germline V lookup: CDR1 SQVTM, CDR2 ANQGSEA. Trimming left V 6 bases short and J 5 bases short, with 16 bases between. This CDR3 comprises 13 residues. CDR3 loop: CSVSRGGGTEAFF. CDR3 bases read: TGCAGCGTATCCCGGGGGGGCGGAACTGAA.

With regard to this clone: The CDR3 extends 3 residues past the end of the read, so its final part is completed from the germline J gene. The J gene is TRBJ1-2, the V gene TRBV2; D may be TRBD1 (5 bases). Germline CDR1 is SNHLY and CDR2 is FYNNEI. Trimming pared 8 bases from V and 7 bases from J, leaving 17 bases between. The CDR3 totals 13 residues. Partial CDR3 DNA: TGTGCCAGCGGGGAGGTCAGGGCTAGTGGC. It encodes CASGEVRASG. The CDR3 as a whole reads CASGEVRASGYTF.

Details on this clone: Read coverage stops 3 residues before the CDR3 terminus; the germline J gene supplies the remainder. J is TRBJ2-5 and V is TRBV19, with 8 nucleotides matching TRBD1. Trimming took 8 bases from V and 4 from J; bases not matched to a gene: 6. Germline-derived CDR1 and CDR2 are LNHDA and SQIVND (reference sequence). The CDR3 is made up of 13 amino acids. CDR3 DNA, as far as it was read: TGTGCCAGTCTCGGACAGGGCGGAGAGACC. This translates into CASLGQGGET. The entire CDR3 is CASLGQGGETQYF.

On this clone itself: The read ends 3 residues shy of where the CDR3 ends; the end is completed using the germline J gene. The V gene is TRBV18, the J gene TRBJ2-3; 8 bases fit TRBD1. From germline, CDR1 is KGHSH and CDR2 LQKENI. The CDR3 is made up of 16 amino acids. V lost 3 bases to trimming and J lost 1 base; unmatched junction nucleotides: 6. The DNA read from the CDR3 is TGTGCCAGCTCACCCCAGGGGGCGCAGGGCACAGATACG. Translated, it gives CASSPQGAQGTDT. The full CDR3 reads CASSPQGAQGTDTQYF.

As regards this clone: The observed sequence ends 3 residues before the CDR3 terminus, with the missing tail filled in from the germline J gene. The J gene is TRBJ1-4, the V gene TRBV29-1; a possible D gene is TRBD1 (5 bases). The CDR3 extends over 14 amino acids. Trimming pared 1 base from V and 5 bases from J, leaving 11 bases between. CDR1 and CDR2 (germline): SQVTM, ANQGSEA. The CDR3 bases that were read are TGCAGCGTTGAAGGGACACTCCCCAATGAAAAA. It translates to CSVEGTLPNEK. From start to end, the CDR3 is CSVEGTLPNEKLFF.

A remark on this clone: Read data end 3 residues before the CDR3 end; the end is taken from the germline J gene. This chain connects TRBV7-2 to TRBJ2-3, with D possibly TRBD2 on 6 matching bases. Germline V gives CDR1 SGHTA, CDR2 FQGNSA. Trimming left V 5 bases short and J 6 bases short, with 18 bases between. This CDR3 contains 15 residues. CDR3 region: CASSPFGTRQDTQYF. Incomplete CDR3 DNA: TGTGCCAGCAGCCCCTTCGGGACTCGACAGGATACG.

Turning to this clone: Coverage ceases 3 residues before the CDR3 finishes, and the germline J gene fills in the end. This chain links TRBV14 with TRBJ2-5; TRBD2 matches at 8 bases. Looked up from germline, CDR1 is SGHDN and CDR2 is FVKESK. V shed 4 bases, J shed 5 bases, and the junction held 21 bases outside the gene matches. This CDR3 spans 19 amino acids. CDR3 DNA (partial): TGTGCCAGCAGCCCCAAACCCCAAGCGGGAGAGTCGGCATGGGAGACC. Translating gives CASSPKPQAGESAWET. Given in full, the CDR3 is CASSPKPQAGESAWETQYF. Variable domain in full (rest from reference TRBV14 and TRBJ2-5): EAGVTQFPSHSVIEKGQTVTLRCDPISGHDNLYWYRRVMGKEIKFLLHFVKESKQDESGMPNNRFLAERTGGTYSTLKVQPAELEDSGVYFCASSPKPQAGESAWETQYFGPGTRLLVL.